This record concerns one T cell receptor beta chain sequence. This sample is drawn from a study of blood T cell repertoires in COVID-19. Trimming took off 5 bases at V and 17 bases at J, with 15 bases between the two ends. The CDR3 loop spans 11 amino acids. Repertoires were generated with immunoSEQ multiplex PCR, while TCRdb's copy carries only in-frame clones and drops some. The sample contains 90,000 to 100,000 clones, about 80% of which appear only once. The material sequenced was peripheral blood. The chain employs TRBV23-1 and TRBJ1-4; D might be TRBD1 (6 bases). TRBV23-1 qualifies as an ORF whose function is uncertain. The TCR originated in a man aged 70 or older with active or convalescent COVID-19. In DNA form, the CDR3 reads TGCGCCAGCAGTAGACAGGCCTACTGTTTTTTT. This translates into CASSRQAYCFF.